This T cell receptor (beta chain) came from a study of blood T cell repertoires in COVID-19. Study at large: In each case, the material was cDNA or gDNA derived from T cells, B-cell-depleted T cells, or PBMCs.

Participants were aged roughly 18 to 89 years, lived in 24 US areas, and enrolled virtually. Recovered Cohort 3 donors showed two negative PCRs, clearance, or symptom resolution. The germline V gene has CDR1 MDHEN and CDR2 SYDVKM. This CDR3 comprises 15 residues. Trimming removed 6 bases from V and 8 bases from J; junction bases left unmatched: 11. In the study's own analysis: Amplification from reference gene primers served as the basis for estimated nucleated cell counts. Profiling relied on immunoSEQ multiplex PCR, and the TCRdb table lists in-frame clones only, not all of them. That table is the source of V, J and clone size, and D and trimming were worked out from the DNA. The table lists about 270,000 clones, about 85% of them singletons.

The chain has TRBV28 and TRBJ2-1, with 9 positions matching TRBD2. This sequence was found in a woman aged 50 to 60 who had recovered from COVID-19. Source material: PBMCs or T cells enriched from blood (not recorded which). CDR3 in DNA: TGTGCCAGCAGCTCCGGGACTAGCCTGATCGATGAGCAGTTCTTC. Translating gives CASSSGTSLIDEQFF. The full variable domain, rest sourced from reference TRBV28 and TRBJ2-1, is DVKVTQSSRYLVKRTGEKVFLECVQDMDHENMFWYRQDPGLGLRLIYFSYDVKMKEKGDIPEGYSVSREKKERFSLILESASTNQTSMYLCASSSGTSLIDEQFFGPGTRLTVL.